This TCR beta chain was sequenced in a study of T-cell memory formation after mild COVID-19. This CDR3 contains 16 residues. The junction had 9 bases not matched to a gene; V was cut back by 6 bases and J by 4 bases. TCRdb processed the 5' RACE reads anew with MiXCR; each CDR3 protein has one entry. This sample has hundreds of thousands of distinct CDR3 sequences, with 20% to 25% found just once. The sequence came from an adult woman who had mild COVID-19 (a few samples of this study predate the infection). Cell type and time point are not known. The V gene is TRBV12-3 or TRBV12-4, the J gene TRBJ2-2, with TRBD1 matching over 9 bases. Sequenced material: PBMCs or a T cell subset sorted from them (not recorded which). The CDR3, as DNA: TGTGCCAGCAGCGTACAGGGGGCCCTTGTCACCGGGGAGCTGTTTTTT. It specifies CASSVQGALVTGELFF.